This T cell receptor (delta chain) was identified in a study of γδ T cells in repeated Plasmodium falciparum infection. TCRdb redid the clone calls on the multiplex PCR reads with CATT. Here the sample spans over 55,000 delta-chain clones, around 1.7% being singletons. Flow sorting of PBMC yielded separate Vgamma9/Vdelta2+ and Vdelta2-negative gammadelta T cell populations for bulk repertoire analysis. The CDR3 runs 17 residues. Unmatched junction bases numbered 14, after V lost 3 bases and J lost 2 bases. Germline assignment: CDR1 TVYSNPD and CDR2 GDNSRS (reference sequence). This sequence was found in a pool of human donors (malaria-infected and uninfected, not separated). The source material was gamma-delta T cells from blood. The chain carries TRDV3 and TRDJ1; 11 nucleotides match TRDD3. The CDR3 here is CAFQWAYWGIITDKLIF. The DNA of the CDR3 is TGTGCCTTCCAATGGGCGTACTGGGGGATAATAACCGATAAACTCATCTTT.